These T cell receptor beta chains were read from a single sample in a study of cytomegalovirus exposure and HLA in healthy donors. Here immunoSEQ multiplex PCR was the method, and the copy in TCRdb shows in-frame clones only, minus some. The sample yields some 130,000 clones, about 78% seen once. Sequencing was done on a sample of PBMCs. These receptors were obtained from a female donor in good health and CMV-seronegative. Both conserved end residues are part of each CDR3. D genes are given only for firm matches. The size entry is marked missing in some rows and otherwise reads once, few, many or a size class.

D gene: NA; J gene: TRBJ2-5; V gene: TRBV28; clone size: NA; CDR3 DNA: TGTGCCAGCCAGCTTCCGGCGGCGGGCGAGACCCAGTACTTC; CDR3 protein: CASQLPAAGETQYF
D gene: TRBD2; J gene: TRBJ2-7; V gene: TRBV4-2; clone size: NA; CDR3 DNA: TGTGCCAGCAGCCAAGGACTAGCGCCCGACTACGAGCAGTACTTC; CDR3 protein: CASSQGLAPDYEQYF
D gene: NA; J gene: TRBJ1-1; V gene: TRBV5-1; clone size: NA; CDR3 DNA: TGCGCCAGCAGCTTTTGGGCAGGGGAGACTGAAGCTTTCTTT; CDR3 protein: CASSFWAGETEAFF
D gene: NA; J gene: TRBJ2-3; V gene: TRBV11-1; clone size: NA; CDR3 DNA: TGTGCCAGCAGCTTAGACCAGGGCCCAGATACGCAGTATTTT; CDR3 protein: CASSLDQGPDTQYF
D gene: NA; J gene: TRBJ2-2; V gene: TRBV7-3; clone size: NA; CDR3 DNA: TGTGCCAGCAGCACTACAGGGTTCACCGGGGAGCTGTTTTTT; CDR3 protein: CASSTTGFTGELFF
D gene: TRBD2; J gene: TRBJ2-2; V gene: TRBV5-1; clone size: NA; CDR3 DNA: TGCGCCAGCAGCTCGACTAGCGGGATCGGGGAGCTGTTTTTT; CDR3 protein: CASSSTSGIGELFF
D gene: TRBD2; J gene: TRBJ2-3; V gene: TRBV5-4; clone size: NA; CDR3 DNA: TGTGCCAGCAGCTTGGAAGCTAGCGGCCCATCGGCGGATACGCAGTATTTT; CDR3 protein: CASSLEASGPSADTQYF
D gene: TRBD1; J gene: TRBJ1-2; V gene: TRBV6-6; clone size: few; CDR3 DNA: TGTGCCAGCAGGGTCGGCGGGACAGTCACTAACTATGGCTACACCTTC; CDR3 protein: CASRVGGTVTNYGYTF
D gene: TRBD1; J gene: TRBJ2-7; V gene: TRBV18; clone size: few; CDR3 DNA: TGTGCCAGCTCACCACAGACAGGGGAAGGTTACGAGCAGTACTTC; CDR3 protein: CASSPQTGEGYEQYF
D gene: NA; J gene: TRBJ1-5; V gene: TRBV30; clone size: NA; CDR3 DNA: TGTGCCTGGAGTGTAAACAGTCTTAGCAATCAGCCCCAGCATTTT; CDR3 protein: CAWSVNSLSNQPQHF
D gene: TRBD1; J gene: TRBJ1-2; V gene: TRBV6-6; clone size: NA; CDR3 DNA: TGTGCCAGCAGTTACTCGACAGGGGGAAAGACCTATGGCTACACCTTC; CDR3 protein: CASSYSTGGKTYGYTF
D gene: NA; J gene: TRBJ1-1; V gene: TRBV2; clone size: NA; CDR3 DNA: TGTGCCAGCAGTGGAGGGATAAACACTGAAGCTTTCTTT; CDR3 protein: CASSGGINTEAFF
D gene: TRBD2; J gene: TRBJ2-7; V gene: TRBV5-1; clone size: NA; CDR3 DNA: TGCGCCAGCAGCCCGGCGGACGGGACAGATGACCTGACTGGGACTAGCGGGAGAAACGAGCAGTACTTC; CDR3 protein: CASSPADGTDDLTGTSGRNEQYF
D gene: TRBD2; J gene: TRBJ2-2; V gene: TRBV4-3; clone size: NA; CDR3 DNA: TGCGCCAGCAGCCAAAGAGCGGGAGTGCTCACCGGGGAGCTGTTTTTT; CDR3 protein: CASSQRAGVLTGELFF
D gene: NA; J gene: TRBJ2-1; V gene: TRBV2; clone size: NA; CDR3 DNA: TGTGCCAGCAGCCCCTCCCCTCTAAAGCCGCCGCACAATGAGCAGTTCTTC; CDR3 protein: CASSPSPLKPPHNEQFF
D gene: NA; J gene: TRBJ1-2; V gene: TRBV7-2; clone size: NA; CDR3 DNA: TGTGCCAGCAGCCCAAGAGCAGGCAACTATGGCTACACCTTC; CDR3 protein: CASSPRAGNYGYTF
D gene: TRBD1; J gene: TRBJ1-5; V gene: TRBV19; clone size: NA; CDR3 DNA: TGTGCCAGTATTCCCACAGGGGGTTACAATCAGCCCCAGCATTTT; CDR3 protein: CASIPTGGYNQPQHF
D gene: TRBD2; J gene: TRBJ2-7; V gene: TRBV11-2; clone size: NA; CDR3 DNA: TGTGCCAGCAGCTTACCGGCGGGAGTGTTTTACGAGCAGTACTTC; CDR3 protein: CASSLPAGVFYEQYF
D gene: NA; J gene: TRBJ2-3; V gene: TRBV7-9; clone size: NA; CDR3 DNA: TGTGCCAGCAGCCCTCCGGGAGCGGCGCGCACAGATACGCAGTATTTT; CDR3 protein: CASSPPGAARTDTQYF
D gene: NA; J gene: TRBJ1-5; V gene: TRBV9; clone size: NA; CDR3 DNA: TGTGCCAGCAGCGGCGAGGGGGTGAGCAATCAGCCCCAGCATTTT; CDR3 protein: CASSGEGVSNQPQHF
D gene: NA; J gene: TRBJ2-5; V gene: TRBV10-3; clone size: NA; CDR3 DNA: TGTGCCATCAGTGATTTCCCTAGCGAGCAAGAGACCCAGTACTTC; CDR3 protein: CAISDFPSEQETQYF
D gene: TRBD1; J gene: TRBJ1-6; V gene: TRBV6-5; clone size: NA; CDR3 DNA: TGTGCCAGCAGGCCCGGGACAGGGTTACTCCACTTT; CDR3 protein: CASRPGTGLLHF
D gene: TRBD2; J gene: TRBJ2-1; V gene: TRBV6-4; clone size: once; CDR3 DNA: TGTGCCAGCAGTGTAGCTAGCGGGAGGGCCAAGTCCTACAATGAGCAGTTCTTC; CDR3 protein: CASSVASGRAKSYNEQFF
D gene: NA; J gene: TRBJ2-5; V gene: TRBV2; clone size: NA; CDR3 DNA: TGTGCCAGCAGTGCTCTCAGGTACCAAGAGACCCAGTACTTC; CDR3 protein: CASSALRYQETQYF
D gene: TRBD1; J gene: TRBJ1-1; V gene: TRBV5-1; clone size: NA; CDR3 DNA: TGCGCCAGCAGCCCCGGACAGGGGAACACTGAAGCTTTCTTT; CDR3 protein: CASSPGQGNTEAFF
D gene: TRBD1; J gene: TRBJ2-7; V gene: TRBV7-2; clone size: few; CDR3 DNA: TGTGCCAGCAGCCAGGACAGGGGTCTCTACGAGCAGTACTTC; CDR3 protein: CASSQDRGLYEQYF
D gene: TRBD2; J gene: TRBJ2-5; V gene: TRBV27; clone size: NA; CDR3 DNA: TGTGCCAGCAGTTACGGACTAGCGGGAGAGACCCAGTACTTC; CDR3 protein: CASSYGLAGETQYF
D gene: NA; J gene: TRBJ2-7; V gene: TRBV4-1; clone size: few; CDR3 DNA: TGCGCCAGCAGCCAAGATTCTGCGGGGACCTACGAGCAGTACTTC; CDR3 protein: CASSQDSAGTYEQYF
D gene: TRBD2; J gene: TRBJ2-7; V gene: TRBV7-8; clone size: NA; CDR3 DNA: TGTGCCAGCAGCGTGGGACTAGCGGATACCTACGAGCAGTACTTC; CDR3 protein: CASSVGLADTYEQYF
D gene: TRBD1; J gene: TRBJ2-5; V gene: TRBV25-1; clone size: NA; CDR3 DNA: TGTGCCAGCAGTGACCCGACAGGGCCCCAAGAGACCCAGTACTTC; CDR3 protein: CASSDPTGPQETQYF
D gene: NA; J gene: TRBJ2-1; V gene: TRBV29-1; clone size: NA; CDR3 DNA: TGCAGCGTTGAGGAGAGCTCCTACAATGAGCAGTTCTTC; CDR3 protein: CSVEESSYNEQFF
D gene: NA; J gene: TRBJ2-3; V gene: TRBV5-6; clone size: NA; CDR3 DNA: TGTGCCAGCAGCTTGAGCAACACAGATACGCAGTATTTT; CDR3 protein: CASSLSNTDTQYF
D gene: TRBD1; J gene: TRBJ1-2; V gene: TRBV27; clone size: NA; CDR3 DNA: TGTGCCAGCAGTGCCCGGACAGGGGGTGATGGCTACACCTTC; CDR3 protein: CASSARTGGDGYTF
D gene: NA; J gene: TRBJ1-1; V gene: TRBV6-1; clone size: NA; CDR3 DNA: TGTGCCAGCAGTGAATTCCTTAGTGGGCCGTCGAACACTGAAGCTTTCTTT; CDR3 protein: CASSEFLSGPSNTEAFF
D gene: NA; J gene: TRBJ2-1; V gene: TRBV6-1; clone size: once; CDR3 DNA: TGTGCCAGCAGTGGACTAGTTAGGGATGAGCAGTTCTTC; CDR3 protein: CASSGLVRDEQFF
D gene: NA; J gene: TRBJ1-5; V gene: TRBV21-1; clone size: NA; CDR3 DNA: TGTGCCAGCAGACGTGGACAGGGTAATCAGCCCCAGCATTTT; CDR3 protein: CASRRGQGNQPQHF
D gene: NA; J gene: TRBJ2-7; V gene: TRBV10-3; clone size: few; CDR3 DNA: TGTGCCATCAGTGAATCCGACAGCTCCTACGAGCAGTACTTC; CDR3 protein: CAISESDSSYEQYF
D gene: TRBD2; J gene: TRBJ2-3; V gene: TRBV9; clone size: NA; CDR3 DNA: TGTGCCAGCAGTTACGGAGCGGGGCAAGATACGCAGTATTTT; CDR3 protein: CASSYGAGQDTQYF
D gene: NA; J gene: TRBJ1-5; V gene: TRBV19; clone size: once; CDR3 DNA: TGTGCCAGTAGGAACACCAATCAGCCCCAGCATTTT; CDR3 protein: CASRNTNQPQHF
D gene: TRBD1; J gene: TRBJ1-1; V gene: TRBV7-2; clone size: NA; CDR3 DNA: TGTGCCAGCAGCCTCGACAGGGACCATAACACTGAAGCTTTCTTT; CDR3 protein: CASSLDRDHNTEAFF
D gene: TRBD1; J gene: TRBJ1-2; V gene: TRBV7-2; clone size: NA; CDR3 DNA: TGTGCCAGCAGCTTAGTAGGGGGATGGACAGGGCCTAACTATGGCTACACCTTC; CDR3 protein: CASSLVGGWTGPNYGYTF
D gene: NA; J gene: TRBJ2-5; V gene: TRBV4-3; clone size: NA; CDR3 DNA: TGCGCCAGCAGCCTTCGGGGTAGCCCCGAGACCCAGTACTTC; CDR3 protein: CASSLRGSPETQYF
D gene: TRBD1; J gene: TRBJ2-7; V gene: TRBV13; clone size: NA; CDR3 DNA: TGTGCCAGCAGCTCGGGACAGGTCGAGCAGTACTTC; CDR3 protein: CASSSGQVEQYF
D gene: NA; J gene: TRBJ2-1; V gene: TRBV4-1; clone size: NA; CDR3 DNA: TGCGCCAGCAGCCAAGTAAATGAGCAGTTCTTC; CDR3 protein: CASSQVNEQFF
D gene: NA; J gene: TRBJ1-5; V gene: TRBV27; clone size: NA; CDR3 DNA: TGTGCCAGCAGTTCTCTAGAGGGGGGGAGTCAGCCCCAGCATTTT; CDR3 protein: CASSSLEGGSQPQHF
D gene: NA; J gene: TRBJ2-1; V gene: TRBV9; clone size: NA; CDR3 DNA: TGTGCCAGCAGCGTAGGACTCCAAGCGTACAATGAGCAGTTCTTC; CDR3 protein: CASSVGLQAYNEQFF
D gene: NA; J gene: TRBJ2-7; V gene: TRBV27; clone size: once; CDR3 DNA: TGTGCCAGCAGGAGGGTGGGAGAGTCCTACGAGCAGTACTTC; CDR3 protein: CASRRVGESYEQYF
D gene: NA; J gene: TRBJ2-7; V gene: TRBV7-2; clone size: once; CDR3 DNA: TGTGCCAGCAGCTTAGCCGGTCTAGCGTTGGGCGAGCAGTACTTC; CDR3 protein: CASSLAGLALGEQYF
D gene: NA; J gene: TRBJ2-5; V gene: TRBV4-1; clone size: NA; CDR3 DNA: TGCGCCAGCAGCCAAGACCTAGAAGCGACCCAGTACTTC; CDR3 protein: CASSQDLEATQYF
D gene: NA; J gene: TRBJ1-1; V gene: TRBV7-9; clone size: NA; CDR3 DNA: TGTGCCAGCAGCTTAGGGGGCGGCACTGAAGCTTTCTTT; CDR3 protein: CASSLGGGTEAFF
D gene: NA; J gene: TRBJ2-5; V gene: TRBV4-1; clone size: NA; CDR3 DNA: TGCGCCAGCAGCCAGGACGGGATGTACCAAGAGACCCAGTACTTC; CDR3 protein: CASSQDGMYQETQYF
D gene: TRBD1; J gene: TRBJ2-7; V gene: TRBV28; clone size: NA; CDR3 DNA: TGTGCCAGCACCCCGGGACAGGAGGTCTACGAGCAGTACTTC; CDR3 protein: CASTPGQEVYEQYF
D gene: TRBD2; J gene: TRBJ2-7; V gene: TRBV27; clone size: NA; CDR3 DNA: TGTGCCAGCGGTAGGGAGGGGTACGAGCAGTACTTC; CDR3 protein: CASGREGYEQYF
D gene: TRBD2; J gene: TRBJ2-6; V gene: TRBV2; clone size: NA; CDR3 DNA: TGTGCCAGCAGTGGGACTAGCGGGGGTGGGGCCAACGTCCTGACTTTC; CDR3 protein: CASSGTSGGGANVLTF
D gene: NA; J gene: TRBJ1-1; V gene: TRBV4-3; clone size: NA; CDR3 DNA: TGCGCCAGCAGCCAAACGGACAGAACTGAAGCTTTCTTT; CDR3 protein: CASSQTDRTEAFF
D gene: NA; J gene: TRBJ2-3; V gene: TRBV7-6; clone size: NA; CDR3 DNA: TGTGCCAGCAGCCAATACAGGGATCCAGATACGCAGTATTTT; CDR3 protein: CASSQYRDPDTQYF
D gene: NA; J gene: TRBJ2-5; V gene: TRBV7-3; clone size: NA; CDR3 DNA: TGTGCCAGCAGCTTAACGGGACTCCCGAAAGAGACCCAGTACTTC; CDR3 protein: CASSLTGLPKETQYF
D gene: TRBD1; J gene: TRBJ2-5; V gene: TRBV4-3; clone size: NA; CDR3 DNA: TGCGCCAGCAGCCGAGGGCCGGGACAGAAAGAAGAGACCCAGTACTTC; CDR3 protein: CASSRGPGQKEETQYF
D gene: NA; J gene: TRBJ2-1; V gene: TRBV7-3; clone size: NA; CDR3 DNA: TGTGCCAGCAGCTTGTGGGGGGAAGGTGAGCAGTTCTTC; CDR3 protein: CASSLWGEGEQFF
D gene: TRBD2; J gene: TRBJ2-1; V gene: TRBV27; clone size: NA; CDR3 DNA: TGTGCCAGCAGTCCGGGACTAGCGGGATTCAATGAGCAGTTCTTC; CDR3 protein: CASSPGLAGFNEQFF